The 5 T cell receptor beta chains listed next were all sequenced from one sample in a study of response to subunit inactivated influenza vaccine. Via MiXCR, TCRdb re-called the RT-PCR reads, giving one row per CDR3 protein. The sample records under 800,000 distinct CDR3 sequences, about 14% being singletons. This specimen consisted of PBMCs from blood, obtained around two weeks before vaccination. The receptors derive from a man aged 50-59 years who received an inactivated influenza vaccine.

There are a few counts of this clonotype. The chain joins TRBV14 to TRBJ2-5; either TRBD1 or TRBD2 may supply D (5 bases each). This CDR3 contains 15 residues. V was trimmed by 1 base and J by 4 bases, leaving 13 bases between them. Germline V CDR1 and CDR2: SGHDN, FVKESK. CDR3 in amino acids: CASSQGGTRRETQYF. CDR3 nucleotides: TGTGCCAGCAGCCAAGGTGGGACCAGGAGAGAGACCCAGTACTTC.

The chain recombines TRBV10-3 with TRBJ2-5; 10 bases fit TRBD2. Germline V gene data show CDR1 as ENHRY and CDR2 as SYGVKD. CDR3 length equals 14 residues. The V and J ends lost 6 bases and 5 bases, in that order; junction bases with no gene match: 6. CDR3 sequence (DNA): TGTGCCATCAGGAGCGGGAGGGCCGGCGAGACCCAGTACTTC. Translated, it gives CAIRSGRAGETQYF.

This clonotype was found a few times. The chain links TRBV19 to TRBJ2-1, with a weak D call TRBD2 (5 bases). Trimming stripped 6 bases from V and 3 bases from J, with 15 bases between. The CDR3 runs 15 residues. Germline CDR1 and CDR2: LNHDA and SQIVND (reference sequence). The CDR3 sequence: CASRLEGAGYNEQFF. The CDR3 region has the DNA TGTGCCAGTAGGCTCGAGGGAGCCGGCTACAATGAGCAGTTCTTC. Looking up the rest from reference TRBV19 and TRBJ2-1 gives the full variable domain: DGGITQSPKYLFRKEGQNVTLSCEQNLNHDAMYWYRQDPGQGLRLIYYSQIVNDFQKGDIAEGYSVSREKKESFPLTVTSAQKNPTAFYLCASRLEGAGYNEQFFGPGTRLTVL.

In nucleotides, the CDR3 is TGTGCCAGCAGCCCACTAGCGCTCACCTACGAGCAGTACTTC. Residues: CASSPLALTYEQYF. The rearrangement uses TRBV28 and TRBJ2-7; 7 nucleotides match TRBD2. After removal of 6 bases from V and 2 bases from J, the junction contained 7 bases not matched to a gene. The germline V gene encodes CDR1 MDHEN and CDR2 SYDVKM. The CDR3 sequence is 14 residues long.

This clonotype was seen a few times. The chain has TRBV4-1 and TRBJ1-1; D perhaps matches TRBD1 (6 bases). Germline CDR1 reads MGHRA; CDR2 reads YSYEKL. The CDR3 is 15 amino acids. V dropped 4 bases and J dropped 3 bases, with 15 bases sitting between them. The CDR3 nucleotides are TGCGCCAGCAGCCTGACAGCAGGGGCGGACACTGAAGCTTTCTTT. Its protein is CASSLTAGADTEAFF.